These 19 T cell receptor beta chains were all obtained from the same sample, sequenced in a study of cytomegalovirus exposure and HLA in healthy donors (dated by TCRdb to 2017 to 2019). The method was the immunoSEQ multiplex PCR assay. The multiplex PCR relied on a mix of 60 forward primers for TCR Vbeta segments and 13 reverse primers for TCR Jbeta segments. TCRdb carries this immuneACCESS record with in-frame sequences only. Its versions omit some clonotypes, under half of them owing to an unresolved V gene in the studies checked, with the rest unexplained. This sample lists about 150,000 clones; around 65% were detected once. About 3% of the sample belongs to the ten largest clones. Sequenced: PBMCs. The origin of the receptors is a woman in her 30s in good health and CMV-seropositive.

The chain is built from TRBV10-1 and TRBJ2-1; TRBD1 agrees at 9 bases. J lost 12 bases, V lost 2 bases, and 11 bases had no gene match. Germline V gene lookup returns CDR1 WNHNN and CDR2 SYGVQD (reference sequence). The CDR3 extends over 15 amino acids. CDR3 protein: CASSEEGQGFFVQFF. The CDR3 DNA reads as TGCGCCAGCAGTGAGGAGGGACAGGGATTCTTTGTGCAGTTCTTC.

The V call is TRBV2, the J call TRBJ2-5; TRBD2 is a possible D gene (6 bases). Germline V gene sequence: CDR1 SNHLY, CDR2 FYNNEI. The CDR3 loop spans 14 amino acids. V lost 8 bases to trimming and J lost 0 bases, with 13 bases between them. CDR3 protein: CASELASYQETQYF. CDR3 coding DNA: TGTGCCAGCGAACTAGCTTCTTACCAAGAGACCCAGTACTTC.

This clone was seen once. The V and J genes are TRBV27 and TRBJ1-2, with D maybe TRBD1 (5 bases). Germline V gene lookup returns CDR1 MNHEY and CDR2 SMNVEV (reference sequence). Trimming removed 3 bases from V and 3 bases from J, with 11 bases in between. The CDR3 is 14 residues long. As DNA, the CDR3 is TGTGCCAGCAGTTTGGGGGGGTCGGACTATGGCTACACCTTC. Protein sequence: CASSLGGSDYGYTF.

The chain couples TRBV11-2 to TRBJ1-2; 10 bases map to TRBD1. The CDR3 covers 15 residues. Germline CDR1 SGHAT, CDR2 FQNNGV. V trimming: 8 bases; J trimming: 5 bases; junction bases outside the gene matches: 11. The CDR3 coding sequence is TGTGCCAGCCGCCTGGCTGGACAGGGGGGGTATGGCTACACCTTC. Its protein product is CASRLAGQGGYGYTF.

CDR3: CASSDSAGGANEQFF. In DNA, the CDR3 is TGTGCCAGCAGTGACTCCGCCGGGGGGGCCAATGAGCAGTTCTTC. The chain couples TRBV6-4 to TRBJ2-1; 8 nucleotides line up with TRBD2. Trimming took 0 bases from V and 6 from J; bases not matched to a gene: 4. Germline V lookup: CDR1 MRHNA, CDR2 SNTAGT. The CDR3 spans 15 residues.

The rearrangement links TRBV6-1 to TRBJ1-1; 8 positions agree with TRBD1. CDR1 and CDR2 from the germline V gene are MNHNS and SASEGT. This CDR3 spans 14 amino acids. The ends lost 4 bases at V and 8 bases at J; junction bases unmatched: 9. The CDR3 region is CASSGGQGASEAFF. The DNA for the CDR3 is TGTGCCAGCAGTGGGGGGCAGGGGGCTTCAGAAGCTTTCTTT.

V gene TRBV5-4 combines with J gene TRBJ2-5; weak D call: TRBD2 (6 bases). Germline V CDR1 and CDR2: SGHNT, YYREEE (reference sequence). The ends were cut back, 4 bases at V and 5 bases at J, with 18 bases in the middle. The CDR3 is made up of 15 amino acids. In DNA, the CDR3 is TGTGCCAGCAGCCCGGGCCCGGGAGAATGGGAGACCCAGTACTTC. Protein: CASSPGPGEWETQYF. The variable domain in full, completed from reference TRBV5-4 and TRBJ2-5, reads ETGVTQSPTHLIKTRGQQVTLRCSSQSGHNTVSWYQQALGQGPQFIFQYYREEENGRGNFPPRFSGLQFPNYSSELNVNALELDDSALYLCASSPGPGEWETQYFGPGTRLLVL.

The chain combines TRBV7-9 with TRBJ2-7; 7 bases match TRBD2. Looked up from germline, CDR1 is SEHNR and CDR2 is FQNEAQ (reference sequence). CDR3 length equals 14 residues. V dropped 5 bases and J dropped 2; count of bases not matched to a gene: 6. CDR3 loop: CASSPARETYEQYF. In DNA, the CDR3 is TGTGCCAGCAGCCCGGCGCGGGAGACCTACGAGCAGTACTTC.

A few counts support this clone. The gene calls are TRBV28 and TRBJ1-1, with D unresolved. The CDR3 has 12 residues. Germline lookup yields CDR1 MDHEN and CDR2 SYDVKM. Trimming pared 6 bases from V and 11 bases from J, leaving 16 bases between. The CDR3, as DNA: TGTGCCAGCAGACTAGAATCCAGGCAGGCTTTCTTT. Translating gives CASRLESRQAFF.

CDR3 bases: TGTGCCAGCACTAATAATTCACCCCTCCACTTT. It yields the protein CASTNNSPLHF. The chain has TRBV2 and TRBJ1-6, with D unresolved. The V gene lost 7 bases and the J gene lost 5 bases, with 3 bases spanning the gap. CDR3 length: 11 amino acids. Germline V gene sequence: CDR1 SNHLY, CDR2 FYNNEI.

The rearrangement links TRBV4-1 to TRBJ2-1; 8 bases agree with TRBD1. The CDR3 consists of 13 residues. V shed 2 bases, J shed 7 bases, and the junction held 1 base outside the gene matches. Per germline, CDR1 MGHRA and CDR2 YSYEKL. The CDR3 loop is CASSQHRGNEQFF. For the CDR3, the DNA is TGCGCCAGCAGCCAACACAGGGGGAATGAGCAGTTCTTC.

The chain joins TRBV7-9 to TRBJ2-7, with D tentatively TRBD1 (6 bases). Germline V lookup: CDR1 SEHNR, CDR2 FQNEAQ (reference sequence). The V gene lost 0 bases and the J gene lost 0 bases, with 21 bases spanning the gap. The CDR3 spans 19 residues. The CDR3 DNA reads as TGTGCCAGCAGCTTAGCGGGGTGGGCGCAGGGGCGGGCCTCCTACGAGCAGTACTTC. Amino acids: CASSLAGWAQGRASYEQYF.

The rearrangement joins TRBV10-1 to TRBJ2-4; TRBD2 aligns across 7 bases. Per germline, CDR1 WNHNN and CDR2 SYGVQD (reference sequence). CDR3 length: 12 residues. Trimming took 7 bases from V and 8 from J; bases not matched to a gene: 5. The CDR3 DNA follows: TGCGCCAGCAAGAACCGGGGGGACATTCAGTACTTC. Translating gives CASKNRGDIQYF.

The chain links TRBV7-6 to TRBJ1-3, with D maybe TRBD1 (5 bases). The germline V and J ends were trimmed by 3 bases and 0 bases, with 15 bases remaining between them. The CDR3 length is 17 residues. Germline-derived CDR1 and CDR2 are SGHVS and FNYEAQ. The DNA for the CDR3 is TGTGCCAGCAGCTTGGAAAGGGGCACTATCTCTGGAAACACCATATATTTT. It is translated as CASSLERGTISGNTIYF.

The chain is built from TRBV5-1 and TRBJ1-4; maybe TRBD1 (6 bases). The germline CDR1 and CDR2 sequences are SGHRS and YFSETQ. The V end was cut by 4 bases, the J end by 2 bases, with 15 bases between. The CDR3 spans 16 residues. The CDR3: CASSRTTGLTNEKLFF. In DNA, the CDR3 is TGCGCCAGCAGCCGGACAACAGGGTTGACTAATGAAAAACTGTTTTTT. The variable domain in full, completed from reference TRBV5-1 and TRBJ1-4, reads KAGVTQTPRYLIKTRGQQVTLSCSPISGHRSVSWYQQTPGQGLQFLFEYFSETQRNKGNFPGRFSGRQFSNSRSEMNVSTLELGDSALYLCASSRTTGLTNEKLFFGSGTQLSVL.

This clone was seen more than once but under ten times. The J gene is TRBJ2-7, the V gene TRBV7-9; 9 bases are shared with TRBD1. The junction had 8 bases not matched to a gene; V was cut back by 5 bases and J by 6 bases. This CDR3 comprises 14 residues. Germline values: CDR1 SEHNR, CDR2 FQNEAQ (reference sequence). The CDR3 DNA reads TGTGCCAGCAGCCGCCGGGACAGGGTGGGCGAGCAGTACTTC. This gives the protein CASSRRDRVGEQYF. The full variable domain, with the rest looked up from reference TRBV7-9 and TRBJ2-7, is DTGVSQNPRHKITKRGQNVTFRCDPISEHNRLYWYRQTLGQGPEFLTYFQNEAQLEKSRLLSDRFSAERPKGSFSTLEIQRTEQGDSAMYLCASSRRDRVGEQYFGPGTRLTVT.

This clone was picked up a small number of times. V usage is TRBV30 and J usage is TRBJ2-2; a possible D gene is TRBD1 (6 bases). The CDR3 has 13 amino acids. Per germline, CDR1 GTSNPN and CDR2 SVGIG (reference sequence). The ends were cut back, 8 bases at V and 6 bases at J, with 16 bases in the middle. The CDR3 sequence: CAKEGHGAGELFF. The CDR3 DNA reads as TGTGCCAAAGAGGGACACGGAGCCGGGGAGCTGTTTTTT.

This clone was counted only a few times. The chain joins TRBV5-1 to TRBJ2-5; TRBD2 aligns across 8 bases. Trimming at V came to 5 bases and at J to 4 bases, leaving 7 bases not matched to a gene. This CDR3 contains 14 residues. Looked up from germline, CDR1 is SGHRS and CDR2 is YFSETQ. CDR3 nucleotide sequence: TGCGCCAGCAGACCAAGCGGGAGCGGAGAGACCCAGTACTTC. Translating gives CASRPSGSGETQYF.

The chain joins TRBV4-2 to TRBJ2-5; unclear D gene. The closer fit of TRBJ2-7 to the DNA end suggests the J call may be wrong. Germline-derived CDR1 and CDR2 are LGHNA and YNFKEQ. The CDR3 has 16 amino acids. CDR3 coding DNA: TGTGCCAGCAGCCAAGAGCGGCGCAGAAGCTCCTACGAGCAGTACTTC. Its translation is CASSQERRRSSYEQYF.